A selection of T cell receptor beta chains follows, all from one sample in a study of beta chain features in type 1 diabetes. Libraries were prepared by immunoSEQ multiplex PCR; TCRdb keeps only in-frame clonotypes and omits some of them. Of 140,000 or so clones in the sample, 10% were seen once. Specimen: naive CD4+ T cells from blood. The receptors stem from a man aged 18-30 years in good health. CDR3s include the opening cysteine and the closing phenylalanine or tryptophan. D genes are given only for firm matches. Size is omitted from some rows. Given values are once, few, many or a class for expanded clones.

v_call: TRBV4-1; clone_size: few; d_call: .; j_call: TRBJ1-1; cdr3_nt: TGCGCCAGCAGCCAAGAAGGAGGGATGTACACTGAAGCTTTCTTT; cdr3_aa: CASSQEGGMYTEAFF
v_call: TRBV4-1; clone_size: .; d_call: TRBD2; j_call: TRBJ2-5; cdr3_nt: TGCGCCAGCAGCCAAGGGCGAGCGGGGCAATGGGAGACCCAGTACTTC; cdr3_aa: CASSQGRAGQWETQYF
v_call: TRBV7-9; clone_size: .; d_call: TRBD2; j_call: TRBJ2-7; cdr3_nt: TGTGCCAGCAGCTTAGGGGGGGGGTACGAGCAGTACTTC; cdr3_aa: CASSLGGGYEQYF
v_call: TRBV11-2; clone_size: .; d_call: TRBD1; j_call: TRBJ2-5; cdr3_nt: TGTGCCAGCAGCGAAGGGACAGCCTACCAAGAGACCCAGTACTTC; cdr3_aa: CASSEGTAYQETQYF
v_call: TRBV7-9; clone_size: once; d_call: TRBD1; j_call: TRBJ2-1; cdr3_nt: TGTGCCAGCAGCTTAGTAGGGGGACAGATGAACGCCTACAATGAGCAGTTCTTC; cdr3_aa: CASSLVGGQMNAYNEQFF
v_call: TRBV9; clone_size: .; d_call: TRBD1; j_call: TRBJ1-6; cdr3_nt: TGTGCCAGCAGCGCCTTGGAGGGGGCCTATTCACCCCTCCACTTT; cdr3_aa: CASSALEGAYSPLHF
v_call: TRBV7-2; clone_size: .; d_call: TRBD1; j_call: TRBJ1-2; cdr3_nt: TGTGCCAGCAGCGCTGTAGGGACAGCCTCGAGCTACACCTTC; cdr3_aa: CASSAVGTASSYTF
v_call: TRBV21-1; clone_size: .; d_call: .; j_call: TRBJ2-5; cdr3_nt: TGTGCCAGCACCCCAGACAGGAACCAAGAGACCCAGTACTTC; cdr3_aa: CASTPDRNQETQYF
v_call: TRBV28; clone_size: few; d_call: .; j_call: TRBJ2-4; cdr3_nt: TGTGCCAGCAGTTTATCAGGGCCCTGGATTCAGTACTTC; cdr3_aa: CASSLSGPWIQYF
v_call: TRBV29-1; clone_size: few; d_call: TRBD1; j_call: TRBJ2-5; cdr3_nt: TGCAGCATCCGACAGGGCGCGAATGTCGAGACCCAGTACTTC; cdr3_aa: CSIRQGANVETQYF
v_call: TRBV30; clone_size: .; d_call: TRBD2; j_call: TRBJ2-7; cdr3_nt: TGTGCCTGCCTCAGGAGCGGGGGGGCCTACGAGCAGTACTTC; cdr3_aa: CACLRSGGAYEQYF
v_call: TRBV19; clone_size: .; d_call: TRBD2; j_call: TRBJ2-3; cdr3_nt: TGTGCCAGTAGTCCACGGACTAGCGGGGGCAGCACAGATACGCAGTATTTT; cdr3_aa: CASSPRTSGGSTDTQYF
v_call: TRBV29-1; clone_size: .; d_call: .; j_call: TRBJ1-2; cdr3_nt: TGCAGCGGGCAGGAAAACTATGGCTACACCTTC; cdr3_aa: CSGQENYGYTF
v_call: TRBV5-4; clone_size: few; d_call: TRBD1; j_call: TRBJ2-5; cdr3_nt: TGTGCCAGCAGCTTGAAGGGACAGGGGTTGGCCCAGTACTTC; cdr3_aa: CASSLKGQGLAQYF
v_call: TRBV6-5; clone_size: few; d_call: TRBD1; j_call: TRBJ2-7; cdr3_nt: TGTGCCAGCAGTTCCCCCGGGACAGGAGACGAGCAGTACTTC; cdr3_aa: CASSSPGTGDEQYF
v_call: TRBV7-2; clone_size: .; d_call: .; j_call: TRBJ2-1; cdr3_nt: TGTGCCAGCAGCTCCCCATGGGGCAGATTTTACAATGAGCAGTTCTTC; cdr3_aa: CASSSPWGRFYNEQFF
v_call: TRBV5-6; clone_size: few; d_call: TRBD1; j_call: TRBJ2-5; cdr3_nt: TGTGCCAGCAGCAGGGGGACAGAGCAACAAGAGACCCAGTACTTC; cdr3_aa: CASSRGTEQQETQYF
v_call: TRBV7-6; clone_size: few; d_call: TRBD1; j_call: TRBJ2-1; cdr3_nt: TGTGCCAGCAGCATGGGACAGGGGACTTACAATGAGCAGTTCTTC; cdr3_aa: CASSMGQGTYNEQFF